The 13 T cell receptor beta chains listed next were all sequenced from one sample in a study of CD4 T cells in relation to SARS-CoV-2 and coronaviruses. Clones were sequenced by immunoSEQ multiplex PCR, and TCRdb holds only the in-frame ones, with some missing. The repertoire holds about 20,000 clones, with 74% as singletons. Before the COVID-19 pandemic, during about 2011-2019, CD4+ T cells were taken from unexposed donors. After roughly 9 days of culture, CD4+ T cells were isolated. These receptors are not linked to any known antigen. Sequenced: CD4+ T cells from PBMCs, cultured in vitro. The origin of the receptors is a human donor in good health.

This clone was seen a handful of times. CDR3 nucleotide sequence: TGTGCCAGCAGTGTATTGGGCTCCCCCGGTCGGCAGTACTTC. Residues: CASSVLGSPGRQYF. The rearrangement uses TRBV2 and TRBJ2-7, with D unclear. Looked up from germline, CDR1 is SNHLY and CDR2 is FYNNEI. The V gene lost 4 bases and the J gene lost 9 bases, with 19 bases spanning the gap. This CDR3 contains 14 residues. The full variable domain, in which reference TRBV2 and TRBJ2-7 provide the parts outside the CDR3, is EPEVTQTPSHQVTQMGQEVILRCVPISNHLYFYWYRQILGQKVEFLVSFYNNEISEKSEIFDDQFSVERPDGSNFTLKIRSTKLEDSAMYFCASSVLGSPGRQYFGPGTRLTVT.

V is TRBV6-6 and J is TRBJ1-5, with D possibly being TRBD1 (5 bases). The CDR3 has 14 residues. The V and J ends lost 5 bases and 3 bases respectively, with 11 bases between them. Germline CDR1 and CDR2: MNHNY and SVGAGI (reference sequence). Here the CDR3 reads CASSLRQTNQPQHF. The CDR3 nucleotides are TGTGCCAGCAGTCTAAGACAGACCAATCAGCCCCAGCATTTT.

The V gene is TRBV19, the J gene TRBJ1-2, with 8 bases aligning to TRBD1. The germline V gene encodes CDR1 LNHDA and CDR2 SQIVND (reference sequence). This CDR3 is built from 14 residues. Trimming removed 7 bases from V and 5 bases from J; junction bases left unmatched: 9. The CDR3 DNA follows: TGTGCCAGTAACCCGACAGGGGCGTTATATGGCTACACCTTC. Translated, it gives CASNPTGALYGYTF.

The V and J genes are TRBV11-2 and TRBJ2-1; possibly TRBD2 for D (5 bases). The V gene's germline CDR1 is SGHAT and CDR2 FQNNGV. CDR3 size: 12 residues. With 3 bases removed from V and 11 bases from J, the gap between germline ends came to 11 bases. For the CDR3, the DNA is TGTGCCAGCAGCTTGGGCGCGGGTAAGCAGTTCTTC. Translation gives CASSLGAGKQFF.

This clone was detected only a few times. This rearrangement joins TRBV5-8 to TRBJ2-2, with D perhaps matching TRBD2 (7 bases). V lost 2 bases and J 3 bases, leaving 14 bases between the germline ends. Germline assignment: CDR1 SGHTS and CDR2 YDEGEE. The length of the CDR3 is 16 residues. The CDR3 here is CASSFLGGLDTGELFF. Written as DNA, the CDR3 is TGTGCCAGCAGCTTTCTGGGGGGGCTCGACACCGGGGAGCTGTTTTTT.

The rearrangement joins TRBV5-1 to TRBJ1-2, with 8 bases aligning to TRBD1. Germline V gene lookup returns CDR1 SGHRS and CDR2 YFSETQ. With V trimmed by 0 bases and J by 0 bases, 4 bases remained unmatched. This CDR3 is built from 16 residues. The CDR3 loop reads CASSLGTGQTNYGYTF. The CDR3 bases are TGCGCCAGCAGCTTGGGGACAGGGCAGACTAACTATGGCTACACCTTC.

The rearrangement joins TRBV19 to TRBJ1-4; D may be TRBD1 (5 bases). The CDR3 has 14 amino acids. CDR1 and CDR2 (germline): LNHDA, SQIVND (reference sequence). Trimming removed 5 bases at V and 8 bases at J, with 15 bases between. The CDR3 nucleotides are TGTGCCAGTAGTTTCCGGGGGGGACGGGAAAAACTGTTTTTT. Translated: CASSFRGGREKLFF. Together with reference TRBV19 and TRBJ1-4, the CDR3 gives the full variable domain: DGGITQSPKYLFRKEGQNVTLSCEQNLNHDAMYWYRQDPGQGLRLIYYSQIVNDFQKGDIAEGYSVSREKKESFPLTVTSAQKNPTAFYLCASSFRGGREKLFFGSGTQLSVL.

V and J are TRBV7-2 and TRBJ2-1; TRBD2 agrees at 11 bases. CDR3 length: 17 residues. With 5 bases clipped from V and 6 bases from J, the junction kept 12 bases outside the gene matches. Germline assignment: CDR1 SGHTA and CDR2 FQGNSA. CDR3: CASSQTLTSGGPNEQFF. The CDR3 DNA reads TGTGCCAGCAGCCAAACCCTTACTAGCGGGGGTCCCAATGAGCAGTTCTTC.

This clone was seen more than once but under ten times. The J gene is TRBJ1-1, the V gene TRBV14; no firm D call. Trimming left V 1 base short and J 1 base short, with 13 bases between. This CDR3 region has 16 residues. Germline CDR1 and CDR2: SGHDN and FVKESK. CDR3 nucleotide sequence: TGTGCCAGCAGCCAAGTAGTGGGTCAAACGAACACTGAAGCTTTCTTT. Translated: CASSQVVGQTNTEAFF.

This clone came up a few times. This CDR3 is CASSSRLATQETQYF. CDR3 DNA sequence: TGTGCCAGCAGCTCCAGACTAGCGACTCAAGAGACCCAGTACTTC. The chain is built from TRBV7-2 and TRBJ2-5; 8 nucleotides line up with TRBD2. J was trimmed by 2 bases and V by 4 bases; bases with no gene match: 6. Germline CDR1 is SGHTA and CDR2 is FQGNSA. This CDR3 is built from 15 residues.

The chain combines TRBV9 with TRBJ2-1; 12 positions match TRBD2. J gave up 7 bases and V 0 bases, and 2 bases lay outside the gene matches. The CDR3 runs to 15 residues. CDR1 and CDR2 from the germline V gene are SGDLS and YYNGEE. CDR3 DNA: TGTGCCAGCAGCGTAGGACTAGCGGGAGAAAATGAGCAGTTCTTC. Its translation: CASSVGLAGENEQFF.

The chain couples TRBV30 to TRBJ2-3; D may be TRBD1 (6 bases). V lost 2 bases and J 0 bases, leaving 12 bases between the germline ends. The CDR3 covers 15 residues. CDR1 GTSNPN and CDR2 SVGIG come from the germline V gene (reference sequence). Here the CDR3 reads CAWSPGQGSTDTQYF. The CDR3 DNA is TGTGCCTGGAGTCCGGGTCAGGGGAGCACAGATACGCAGTATTTT.

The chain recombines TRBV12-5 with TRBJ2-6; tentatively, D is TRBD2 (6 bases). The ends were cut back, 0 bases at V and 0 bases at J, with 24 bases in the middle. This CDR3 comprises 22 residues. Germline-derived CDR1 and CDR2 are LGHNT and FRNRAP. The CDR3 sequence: CASGLVRFGRGPGGSGANVLTF. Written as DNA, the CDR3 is TGTGCTAGTGGTTTGGTACGTTTCGGGCGGGGCCCTGGGGGCTCTGGGGCCAACGTCCTGACTTTC.